What follows are 17 T cell receptor beta chains derived from one specimen sequenced in a study of post-analysis software for immune sequencing data. Study conclusions and caveats: In patients, TRBV5-6, TRBV5-1 and TRBV20-1 belonged to roughly 5 TRBV segments found more frequently than in controls.

TCR beta cDNA libraries had unique molecular identifiers. TCRdb recomputed calls from the PCR reads with MiXCR, one row per CDR3 protein. The sample holds 800,000 to 950,000 distinct CDR3 sequences, under 70% seen once. No antigen has been assigned to these receptors. Sequencing input: blood. The source is a girl aged 10 to 17 with multiple sclerosis.

The chain joins TRBV20-1 to TRBJ2-1; TRBD2 agrees at 8 bases. In germline, CDR1 is DFQATT, CDR2 SNEGSKA (reference sequence). After removal of 5 bases from V and 0 bases from J, the junction contained 6 bases not matched to a gene. This CDR3 contains 15 residues. This CDR3 reads CSAPVLAVSYNEQFF. The CDR3 DNA reads as TGCAGTGCTCCGGTACTAGCGGTCTCCTACAATGAGCAGTTCTTC.

V usage is TRBV5-1 and J usage is TRBJ2-1, with a tentative D call TRBD2 (5 bases). CDR3 size: 15 residues. V lost 1 base, J lost 9 bases, and 17 bases lay in between. Per germline, CDR1 SGHRS and CDR2 YFSETQ. The CDR3 region has the DNA TGCGCCAGCAGCTTGTCCGAGACTACTACTACTGAGCAGTTCTTC. Encoded protein: CASSLSETTTTEQFF. Full variable domain (remainder filled in from reference TRBV5-1 and TRBJ2-1): KAGVTQTPRYLIKTRGQQVTLSCSPISGHRSVSWYQQTPGQGLQFLFEYFSETQRNKGNFPGRFSGRQFSNSRSEMNVSTLELGDSALYLCASSLSETTTTEQFFGPGTRLTVL.

The chain uses TRBV20-1 and TRBJ2-7; 9 bases are a match to TRBD1. The J call is in doubt because the DNA end fits TRBJ2-5 better. The CDR3 is 16 residues long. The germline V gene has CDR1 DFQATT and CDR2 SNEGSKA (reference sequence). As DNA, the CDR3 is TGCAGTGCTAGAGATCCCGGGACAGGGAGGTTAGAGACCCAGTACTTC. Amino acids: CSARDPGTGRLETQYF.

The chain is built from TRBV12-3 or TRBV12-4 and TRBJ1-1; D unresolved. Trimming shortened V by 8 bases and J by 3 bases, and 13 bases separated the two germline ends. The CDR3 loop spans 13 amino acids. As DNA, the CDR3 is TGTGCCAGCTCTACGGTCAGATACACTGAAGCTTTCTTT. Translating it yields CASSTVRYTEAFF.

The chain combines TRBV5-1 with TRBJ1-1; D is undetermined. Germline loops: CDR1 SGHRS, CDR2 YFSETQ. Trimming took off 5 bases at V and 5 bases at J, with 16 bases between the two ends. The CDR3 extends over 14 amino acids. CDR3 sequence reads: CASSSAGSQTEAFF. CDR3 nucleotide sequence: TGCGCCAGCAGTTCGGCCGGAAGTCAGACTGAAGCTTTCTTT.

The chain uses TRBV12-3 or TRBV12-4 and TRBJ2-5; D may be TRBD2 (6 bases). The J call may be faulty, since TRBJ2-7 better matches the DNA end. The CDR3 spans 18 residues. The CDR3 region is CASSFIAGMTASGHEQYF. CDR3 nucleotide sequence: TGTGCCAGCAGTTTCATCGCGGGGATGACAGCCAGTGGTCACGAGCAGTACTTC.

The genes are TRBV6-2 or TRBV6-3 and TRBJ2-7; D not resolved. This CDR3 spans 15 amino acids. Germline lookup yields CDR1 MNHEY and CDR2 SVGEGT. The ends were cut back, 0 bases at V and 2 bases at J, with 11 bases in the middle. CDR3 DNA sequence: TGTGCCAGCAGTTACTCATCAGCGTCCCCCTACGAGCAGTACTTC. Protein: CASSYSSASPYEQYF.

This chain joins TRBV10-1 and TRBJ1-1; TRBD1 matches at 8 bases. CDR3 length: 13 residues. J was trimmed by 4 bases and V by 6 bases; bases with no gene match: 4. Germline CDR1 WNHNN, CDR2 SYGVQD (reference sequence). The CDR3 region has the DNA TGCGCCAGCAGAGGACAGGGTTCCACTGAAGCTTTCTTT. Its translation is CASRGQGSTEAFF.

This clonotype appeared a few times. The V and J genes are TRBV13 and TRBJ2-1; D gene unclear. The ends were cut back, 3 bases at V and 5 bases at J, with 8 bases in the middle. Looked up from germline, CDR1 is PRHDT and CDR2 is FYEKMQ (reference sequence). The CDR3 contains 13 residues. The CDR3, as DNA: TGTGCCAGCAGCTTCGGCAGGAACAATGAGCAGTTCTTC. Its translation: CASSFGRNNEQFF.

This clonotype was counted a few times. The rearrangement joins TRBV10-2 to TRBJ2-6; D possibly corresponds to TRBD2 (6 bases). Trimming cost V 6 bases and J 0 bases, with 15 bases left between them. The CDR3 length is 17 residues. Germline CDR1 and CDR2: WSHSY and SAAADI. CDR3 loop: CASRGGSGYSGANVLTF. In DNA form, the CDR3 reads TGCGCCAGCAGGGGGGGTTCGGGCTACTCTGGGGCCAACGTCCTGACTTTC.

This clonotype was seen at least ten times. The V and J genes are TRBV4-1 and TRBJ1-2, with D possibly matching TRBD1 (6 bases). V lost 2 bases, J lost 6 bases, and 10 bases lay in between. Germline lookup yields CDR1 MGHRA and CDR2 YSYEKL. The CDR3 loop spans 13 amino acids. CDR3 loop: CASSQNYRDGYTF. CDR3 DNA: TGCGCCAGCAGCCAAAATTACAGGGATGGCTACACCTTC.

The chain couples TRBV7-9 to TRBJ2-1, with TRBD2 identical over 10 bases. V trimming: 5 bases; J trimming: 7 bases; junction bases outside the gene matches: 5. Germline CDR1 and CDR2: SEHNR and FQNEAQ (reference sequence). This CDR3 contains 14 residues. CDR3 protein: CASSPSGRDNEQFF. The CDR3 DNA reads TGTGCCAGCAGCCCGAGCGGGAGGGATAATGAGCAGTTCTTC.

The chain couples TRBV6-5 to TRBJ2-3; weak D call: TRBD2 (5 bases). V shed 2 bases and J shed 7 bases, with 10 bases lying between them. This CDR3 spans 13 amino acids. CDR1 is MNHEY, CDR2 SVGAGI, per germline. This chain's CDR3 is CASSYDSANTQYF. CDR3 bases: TGTGCCAGCAGTTACGATAGCGCCAATACGCAGTATTTT.

This chain joins TRBV28 and TRBJ1-6, with 7 bases identical to TRBD1. V dropped 6 bases and J dropped 10; count of bases not matched to a gene: 9. Germline V gene data show CDR1 as MDHEN and CDR2 as SYDVKM. This CDR3 has 14 residues. This chain's CDR3 is CASSPRQGHSPLHF. The CDR3 DNA reads as TGTGCCAGCAGCCCACGACAGGGTCACTCACCCCTCCACTTT.

The chain has TRBV29-1 and TRBJ2-3; TRBD1 matches at 9 bases. Trimming removed 7 bases from V and 8 bases from J; junction bases left unmatched: 13. CDR3 size: 14 residues. Germline CDR1 is SQVTM and CDR2 is ANQGSEA. The CDR3, as DNA: TGCAGCGCCGCCGGGGGACAGGGCTCCGGTACGCAGTATTTT. As protein: CSAAGGQGSGTQYF.

This clonotype was observed a few times. This rearrangement joins TRBV5-4 to TRBJ1-4; 7 bases line up with TRBD1. V shed 3 bases, J shed 5 bases, and the junction held 4 bases outside the gene matches. Looked up from germline, CDR1 is SGHNT and CDR2 is YYREEE (reference sequence). The CDR3 length is 14 residues. The CDR3 reads CASSSGQRNEKLFF. The CDR3 DNA reads as TGTGCCAGCAGCTCGGGACAGCGAAATGAAAAACTGTTTTTT. Using reference TRBV5-4 and TRBJ1-4 for the parts outside the CDR3, the full variable domain is ETGVTQSPTHLIKTRGQQVTLRCSSQSGHNTVSWYQQALGQGPQFIFQYYREEENGRGNFPPRFSGLQFPNYSSELNVNALELDDSALYLCASSSGQRNEKLFFGSGTQLSVL.

Here the CDR3 reads CASSLTGGVQETQYF. The DNA of the CDR3 is TGTGCCAGCAGCCTAACAGGGGGCGTCCAAGAGACCCAGTACTTC. The V gene is TRBV7-9, the J gene TRBJ2-5, with TRBD1 matching 9 bases. Germline CDR1 reads SEHNR; CDR2 reads FQNEAQ (reference sequence). V was pared by 5 bases and J by 1 base, with 5 bases of the junction left unmatched. There are 15 residues in the CDR3.